The next 16 T cell receptor beta chains were all read from a single sample in a study of cytomegalovirus exposure and HLA in healthy donors. The study ran its PCR with 60 Vbeta and 13 Jbeta primers. Assay used: immunoSEQ multiplex PCR; TCRdb lists only in-frame clones, some missing. The sample has 250,000 to 350,000 clones; 80% are singletons. The sample comprised PBMCs. All receptors derive from a girl aged 2-10 years in good health and CMV-seronegative.

This clone was observed a single time. The J gene is TRBJ2-1, the V gene TRBV29-1; TRBD1 might be the D (6 bases). CDR3 size: 13 residues. The V and J ends lost 5 bases and 5 bases respectively, with 13 bases between them. The germline CDR1 and CDR2 sequences are SQVTM and ANQGSEA. CDR3 sequence: CSVTGGDHNEQFF. Here the CDR3 DNA reads TGCAGCGTTACTGGGGGCGACCACAATGAGCAGTTCTTC.

This chain joins TRBV7-8 and TRBJ2-3; 16 positions agree with TRBD2. With 4 bases clipped from V and 3 bases from J, the junction kept 10 bases outside the gene matches. CDR3 length: 19 amino acids. The germline CDR1 and CDR2 sequences are SGHVS and FQNEAQ. The CDR3 DNA is TGTGCCAGCAGCTATCCTACGGGACTAGCGGGGGGGCCTACAGATACGCAGTATTTT. This translates into CASSYPTGLAGGPTDTQYF. Together with reference TRBV7-8 and TRBJ2-3, the CDR3 gives the full variable domain: GAGVSQSPRYKVAKRGQDVALRCDPISGHVSLFWYQQALGQGPEFLTYFQNEAQLDKSGLPSDRFFAERPEGSVSTLKIQRTQQEDSAVYLCASSYPTGLAGGPTDTQYFGPGTRLTVL.

This chain links TRBV2 with TRBJ2-7; 8 positions match TRBD1. The germline CDR1 and CDR2 sequences are SNHLY and FYNNEI. The V gene end was trimmed by 4 bases and the J gene end by 2 bases; junction bases not matched to a gene: 4. The CDR3 loop spans 14 amino acids. Written as DNA, the CDR3 is TGTGCCAGCAGTGTAGGACAGGGCCCCTACGAGCAGTACTTC. This translates into CASSVGQGPYEQYF. Full variable domain (outside the CDR3, taken from reference TRBV2 and TRBJ2-7): EPEVTQTPSHQVTQMGQEVILRCVPISNHLYFYWYRQILGQKVEFLVSFYNNEISEKSEIFDDQFSVERPDGSNFTLKIRSTKLEDSAMYFCASSVGQGPYEQYFGPGTRLTVT.

The chain is built from TRBV2 and TRBJ2-5, with D tentatively TRBD2 (6 bases). Germline values: CDR1 SNHLY, CDR2 FYNNEI. The CDR3 covers 12 residues. Trimming removed 6 bases from V and 3 bases from J, with 8 bases in between. CDR3 DNA sequence: TGTGCCAGCAGACTAGCCAAAGAGACCCAGTACTTC. This codes for CASRLAKETQYF.

This clone is a singleton in its sample. The rearrangement joins TRBV2 to TRBJ2-5, with TRBD2 matching over 8 bases. The V and J ends lost 3 bases and 5 bases, in that order; junction bases with no gene match: 8. The CDR3 length is 15 residues. Germline V CDR1 and CDR2: SNHLY, FYNNEI. Here the CDR3 DNA reads TGTGCCAGCAGTGAGAGGCGGGGGGTGGGGGAGACCCAGTACTTC. This sequence encodes CASSERRGVGETQYF.

This clone has more than one count but fewer than ten. DNA for the CDR3: TGTGCCAGTAGTGCCACCTGGACAGGGTCTGGAAACACCATATATTTT. This gives the protein CASSATWTGSGNTIYF. The rearrangement uses TRBV19 and TRBJ1-3; TRBD1 matches 8 bases. This CDR3 contains 16 residues. Germline V gives CDR1 LNHDA, CDR2 SQIVND (reference sequence). J gave up 1 base and V 5 bases, and 7 bases lay outside the gene matches. Supplemented by reference TRBV19 and TRBJ1-3, the full variable domain reads DGGITQSPKYLFRKEGQNVTLSCEQNLNHDAMYWYRQDPGQGLRLIYYSQIVNDFQKGDIAEGYSVSREKKESFPLTVTSAQKNPTAFYLCASSATWTGSGNTIYFGEGSWLTVV.

The chain links TRBV28 to TRBJ2-1; 7 bases are shared with TRBD2. The CDR3 has 15 residues. Germline CDR1 is MDHEN and CDR2 is SYDVKM. Germline trimming cut 6 bases from V and 1 base from J; bases unmatched to any gene: 6. In nucleotides, the CDR3 is TGTGCCAGCAGCTGGAGCGGGGCGTCCTACAATGAGCAGTTCTTC. Protein: CASSWSGASYNEQFF.

The gene calls are TRBV29-1 and TRBJ2-7; TRBD1 matches at 8 bases. The CDR3 runs to 12 residues. J lost 5 bases, V lost 4 bases, and 4 bases had no gene match. CDR1 is SQVTM and CDR2 is ANQGSEA in the germline V gene. The CDR3, as DNA: TGCAGCGTTGCGGACAGGGAACACGAGCAGTACTTC. It is translated as CSVADREHEQYF.

Written as DNA, the CDR3 is TGTGCCAGCAGACGGGTGCTCGAGGAATACGAGCAGTACTTC. Translating gives CASRRVLEEYEQYF. V gene TRBV27 combines with J gene TRBJ2-7; D not resolved. CDR1 is MNHEY and CDR2 is SMNVEV in the germline V gene (reference sequence). The CDR3 has 14 residues. V was pared by 6 bases and J by 4 bases, with 16 bases between.

The rearrangement joins TRBV28 to TRBJ2-3; the D gene is possibly TRBD1 (6 bases). The V end was cut by 2 bases, the J end by 0 bases, with 12 bases between. Germline V gene data show CDR1 as MDHEN and CDR2 as SYDVKM. This CDR3 is 16 amino acids long. CDR3 protein: CASSLRSDRSTDTQYF. DNA of the CDR3: TGTGCCAGCAGTTTAAGAAGCGACAGGAGCACAGATACGCAGTATTTT.

The chain employs TRBV28 and TRBJ2-3; a possible D gene is TRBD2 (6 bases). V was cut by 4 bases and J by 2 bases, with 13 bases left in between. The germline gives CDR1 MDHEN, CDR2 SYDVKM. There are 15 residues in the CDR3. CDR3 sequence reads: CASSSGDSNTDTQYF. CDR3 in DNA: TGTGCCAGCAGTTCGGGGGACTCCAACACAGATACGCAGTATTTT.

The V gene is TRBV15, the J gene TRBJ1-2; maybe TRBD1 (6 bases). The germline V gene has CDR1 LNHNV and CDR2 YYDKDF (reference sequence). The ends were cut back, 3 bases at V and 4 bases at J, with 18 bases in the middle. This CDR3 is 16 amino acids long. CDR3 loop: CATSRRPGHRLYGYTF. DNA for the CDR3: TGTGCCACCAGCAGGAGACCGGGACACCGACTCTATGGCTACACCTTC.

This rearrangement joins TRBV6-5 to TRBJ2-7; 7 nucleotides line up with TRBD2. CDR3 length equals 16 residues. V lost 0 bases to trimming and J lost 5 bases; unmatched junction nucleotides: 10. Germline V gene lookup returns CDR1 MNHEY and CDR2 SVGAGI. The DNA of the CDR3 is TGTGCCAGCAGTTACTCGAATCGACGGGGGGATCACGAGCAGTACTTC. It is translated as CASSYSNRRGDHEQYF.

About this clone: At one end the junction does not follow the germline gene, possibly because of a read error. The chain employs TRBV11-2 and TRBJ2-1; TRBD2 matches at 7 bases. The V gene's germline CDR1 is SGHAT and CDR2 FQNNGV. The CDR3 extends over 15 amino acids. In DNA form, the CDR3 reads TGTGCCAGCAGTTTAGGGTCTAGCGGAATGAATGAGCAGTTCTTC. This sequence encodes CASSLGSSGMNEQFF.

A few counts support this clone. This chain uses TRBV7-8 with TRBJ2-2; a weak D match, TRBD2 (6 bases). V was pared by 5 bases and J by 6 bases, with 19 bases between. The CDR3 has 16 amino acids. Germline CDR1 is SGHVS and CDR2 is FQNEAQ. CDR3 in DNA: TGTGCCAGCAGCACCCGGGGGACGGCGGCTCCCGGGGAGCTGTTTTTT. This codes for CASSTRGTAAPGELFF.

This clone appeared a few times. The rearrangement links TRBV27 to TRBJ2-2; 14 nucleotides match TRBD2. CDR3 length: 17 amino acids. Germline CDR1 MNHEY, CDR2 SMNVEV (reference sequence). Trimming removed 6 bases from V and 5 bases from J; junction bases left unmatched: 8. The CDR3 loop is CASRIGLAGGKTGELFF. For the CDR3, the DNA is TGTGCCAGCAGGATCGGACTAGCGGGAGGAAAAACCGGGGAGCTGTTTTTT.